The TCR beta chain described here comes from a study of patients and donors after allogeneic stem cell transplantation. From the RT-PCR reads, TCRdb called clonotypes with MiXCR, one entry per CDR3 protein. The sample gives roughly 940,000 distinct CDR3 sequences, roughly 18% of which show up once; 5% to 7.5% is in the top ten. V was pared by 4 bases and J by 4 bases, with 18 bases between. This CDR3 spans 16 amino acids. The sample was blood, either unsorted or a sorted T cell fraction (not recorded which). The receptor was derived from a human donor who was either an allogeneic HSCT recipient or a stem cell or donor lymphocyte infusion donor (not recorded which). It is not recorded whose cells these are; they may come from a transplant donor. J is TRBJ1-5 and V is TRBV5-7, with a possible D match to TRBD1 (6 bases). TRBV5-7 is designated an ORF whose function remains uncertain. The CDR3 sequence: CASSQIQGRFNQPQHF. Written as DNA, the CDR3 is TGTGCCAGCAGCCAGATACAGGGTAGGTTTAATCAGCCCCAGCATTTT.